This is a list of T cell receptor beta chains from one sample in a study of T cell repertoires in cytomegalovirus infection. TCRdb ran MiXCR on the reads and lists one entry per CDR3 protein. The data contain hundreds of thousands of distinct CDR3 sequences, about 10% of them singletons. The sequencing sample was made of PBMCs. Receptors originate from a human donor in good health (CMV status not recorded). Some clones in this sample may be carry-over from other donors' samples. Each CDR3 is given with its conserved first and last residue. D genes are given only for firm matches. Expanded clones get a size class; other rows say once, few or many, or leave the size out.

J gene	clone size	D gene	V gene	CDR3 protein	CDR3 DNA
TRBJ2-1	many	-	TRBV18	CASSPQTGYNEQFF	TGTGCCAGCTCACCACAAACAGGGTACAATGAGCAGTTCTTC
TRBJ2-1	many	TRBD2	TRBV19	CASSIREGLREQFF	TGTGCCAGTAGTATTCGGGAGGGCCTCCGAGAGCAGTTCTTC
TRBJ1-1	many	-	TRBV6-2/TRBV6-3	CASSLSTHMNTEAFF	TGTGCCAGCTCATTATCCACGCACATGAACACTGAAGCTTTCTTT
TRBJ2-1	few	-	TRBV20-1	CSARGQPRNEQFF	TGCAGTGCTAGGGGGCAGCCTCGCAATGAGCAGTTCTTC
TRBJ2-7	many	TRBD1	TRBV5-5	CASKRTGGSYEQYF	TGTGCCAGCAAGAGGACAGGGGGATCCTACGAGCAGTACTTC
TRBJ1-2	-	TRBD1	TRBV13	CASSLVSPTVAGGPYGYTF	TGTGCCAGCAGCTTAGTTTCCCCGACCGTCGCAGGGGGACCTTATGGCTACACCTTC
TRBJ2-7	many	TRBD2	TRBV7-9	CASSPAGGNEQYF	TGTGCCAGCAGCCCCGCCGGGGGGAACGAGCAGTACTTC
TRBJ2-7	many	TRBD1	TRBV5-6	CASSLGTGSSEQYF	TGTGCCAGCAGCTTGGGGACAGGCTCAAGCGAGCAGTACTTC
TRBJ1-6	few	-	TRBV9	CASSGGRTNSPLHF	TGTGCCAGCAGCGGGGGACGGACAAATTCACCCCTCCACTTT
TRBJ2-1	many	TRBD1	TRBV7-2	CASSFRTGTYNEQFF	TGTGCCAGCAGCTTTAGGACAGGGACCTACAATGAGCAGTTCTTC
TRBJ2-3	many	TRBD2	TRBV12-3/TRBV12-4	CASSLEASGSPDTQYF	TGTGCCAGCAGTTTAGAGGCTAGCGGGAGCCCAGATACGCAGTATTTT
TRBJ2-2	many	-	TRBV5-1	CASSFAEAAGELFF	TGCGCCAGCAGCTTCGCGGAGGCGGCCGGGGAGCTGTTTTTT
TRBJ2-2	-	TRBD1	TRBV12-3/TRBV12-4	CASSSWDRESTGELFF	TGTGCCAGCAGTTCCTGGGACAGGGAGAGCACCGGGGAGCTGTTTTTT
TRBJ2-5	many	TRBD1	TRBV7-9	CASSRQGETQYF	TGTGCCAGCAGCCGACAGGGCGAGACCCAGTACTTC
TRBJ2-1	many	-	TRBV19	CASSQHRGAYNEQFF	TGTGCCAGTAGCCAACACCGGGGAGCCTACAATGAGCAGTTCTTC
TRBJ1-4	-	TRBD1	TRBV5-1	CASSVGQINEKLFF	TGCGCCAGCAGCGTGGGACAGATTAATGAAAAACTGTTTTTT
TRBJ2-2	few	-	TRBV7-4	CASSLGDVNTGELFF	TGTGCCAGCAGCTTAGGGGATGTAAACACCGGGGAGCTGTTTTTT
TRBJ2-7	many	TRBD1	TRBV6-5	CASRPPGGYEQYF	TGTGCCAGCAGACCCCCAGGGGGCTACGAGCAGTACTTC
TRBJ1-1	-	-	TRBV6-1	CASSENRASTEAFF	TGTGCCAGCAGTGAAAACAGGGCGTCCACTGAAGCTTTCTTT
TRBJ1-6	many	-	TRBV27	CASRPTGSDSPLHF	TGTGCCAGCAGGCCCACAGGGTCTGATTCACCCCTCCACTTT
TRBJ1-5	many	-	TRBV7-2	CASTPSGGRGYQPQHF	TGTGCCAGCACCCCATCGGGAGGCAGGGGATATCAGCCCCAGCATTTT
TRBJ1-1	-	TRBD1	TRBV7-2	CASSFRRGTGRIGTEAFF	TGTGCCAGCAGCTTCCGGCGGGGGACAGGGAGGATCGGCACTGAAGCTTTCTTT
TRBJ1-5	many	TRBD1	TRBV2	CASNKGQGGYQPQHF	TGTGCCAGCAACAAAGGACAGGGAGGGTATCAGCCCCAGCATTTT
TRBJ2-2	many	-	TRBV7-2	CASSLRRADTGELFF	TGTGCCAGCAGCTTACGAAGGGCCGACACCGGGGAGCTGTTTTTT
TRBJ2-2	few	-	TRBV4-2	CASSTPTMNTGELFF	TGTGCCAGCAGTACACCTACGATGAACACCGGGGAGCTGTTTTTT
TRBJ1-2	-	TRBD1	TRBV12-3/TRBV12-4	CASSSGTGYTF	TGTGCCAGCAGTTCGGGGACAGGGTACACCTTC
TRBJ2-5	many	TRBD1	TRBV7-2	CASSPGTGGETQYF	TGTGCCAGCAGCCCGGGGACAGGGGGGGAGACCCAGTACTTC
TRBJ2-2	many	TRBD1	TRBV5-6	CASTKPGQGYTGELFF	TGTGCCAGCACCAAACCGGGACAGGGTTACACCGGGGAGCTGTTTTTT
TRBJ1-1	many	-	TRBV19	CASSAELEAFF	TGTGCCAGTAGTGCGGAGTTGGAAGCTTTCTTT
TRBJ2-1	many	TRBD2	TRBV12-3/TRBV12-4	CASSSFTSGIYNEQFF	TGTGCCAGCAGTTCTTTTACTAGCGGGATCTACAATGAGCAGTTCTTC
TRBJ1-4	few	-	TRBV5-1	CASSRDTYLEKLFF	TGCGCCAGCAGCAGGGACACTTATCTCGAAAAACTGTTTTTT
TRBJ2-5	few	TRBD2	TRBV5-1	CASSLGLAVETQYF	TGCGCCAGCAGCCTGGGACTAGCGGTAGAGACCCAGTACTTC
TRBJ2-1	-	-	TRBV30	CAWNRPGTPGIF	TGTGCCTGGAACCGCCCCGGGACCCCCGGTATATTC
TRBJ2-6	few	-	TRBV18	CASSPGEAGANVLTF	TGTGCCAGCTCACCAGGGGAGGCCGGGGCCAACGTCCTGACTTTC
TRBJ1-5	few	TRBD1	TRBV2	CASRGQLNQPQHF	TGTGCCAGCAGGGGACAGCTAAATCAGCCCCAGCATTTT
TRBJ1-3	many	-	TRBV7-9	CASSPLVGSGNTIYF	TGTGCCAGCAGCCCCCTGGTGGGGTCTGGAAACACCATATATTTT
TRBJ1-1	few	-	TRBV7-9	CASSRGLEVEAFF	TGTGCCAGCAGCCGGGGCCTGGAGGTTGAAGCTTTCTTT
TRBJ2-3	many	-	TRBV7-2	CASSFRLFGDTQYF	TGTGCCAGCAGCTTCCGGCTCTTCGGAGATACGCAGTATTTT
TRBJ1-5	many	-	TRBV7-8	CASSQGTGNQPQHF	TGTGCCAGCAGCCAAGGGACGGGCAATCAGCCCCAGCATTTT
TRBJ1-5	many	-	TRBV20-1	CSAIFQGPRQPQHF	TGCAGTGCTATTTTTCAGGGACCCAGACAGCCCCAGCATTTT
TRBJ2-1	few	TRBD2	TRBV5-6	CASSLALSGSNNEQFF	TGTGCCAGCAGCTTGGCGCTTAGCGGGAGTAACAATGAGCAGTTCTTC